Each of the 20 T cell receptor beta chains below was sequenced from the same sample in a study of response to subunit inactivated influenza vaccine. TCRdb reanalysed the RT-PCR reads using MiXCR and keeps one entry per CDR3 protein. This sample has about 190,000 distinct CDR3 sequences, with around 15% found just once. Specimen: CD8+ T cells sorted from PBMCs, collected 4 to 6 days after vaccination. The receptors derive from a man aged 45-60 years who received an inactivated influenza vaccine.

This clonotype came up a few times. The chain has TRBV6-2 or TRBV6-3 and TRBJ2-7; D not certain. The length of the CDR3 is 13 residues. Germline V gene sequence: CDR1 MNHEY, CDR2 SVGEGT. The V and J ends lost 11 bases and 3 bases respectively, with 17 bases between them. The CDR3 DNA sequence: TGTGCCGCAACTGGGTCCACGCACTACGAGCAGTACTTC. Its translation is CAATGSTHYEQYF.

The chain recombines TRBV20-1 with TRBJ2-7; 11 bases are a match to TRBD1. This CDR3 is built from 17 residues. The germline V gene has CDR1 DFQATT and CDR2 SNEGSKA (reference sequence). Germline trimming cut 0 bases from V and 2 bases from J; bases unmatched to any gene: 9. The CDR3 here is CSARERGQGVSPYEQYF. Here the CDR3 DNA reads TGCAGTGCTAGAGAAAGGGGACAGGGGGTTTCTCCCTACGAGCAGTACTTC.

This clonotype came up a few times. CDR3 DNA sequence: TGTGCCAGCAGCGTGGGCGGGGGTGTACAAGAGACCCAGTACTTC. Translated, it gives CASSVGGGVQETQYF. V usage is TRBV9 and J usage is TRBJ2-5; 7 bases are shared with TRBD2. V lost 2 bases, J lost 2 bases, and 6 bases stayed unmatched. This CDR3 is built from 15 residues. Germline CDR1 is SGDLS and CDR2 is YYNGEE.

This clonotype was observed many times. The chain is built from TRBV9 and TRBJ2-1; possibly TRBD2 for D (6 bases). The CDR3 spans 15 residues. With 4 bases removed from V and 0 bases from J, the gap between germline ends came to 11 bases. Germline-derived CDR1 and CDR2 are SGDLS and YYNGEE. CDR3 sequence reads: CASSPTGSSYNEQFF. Written as DNA, the CDR3 is TGTGCCAGCAGCCCCACCGGGAGCTCCTACAATGAGCAGTTCTTC.

This clonotype occurred a few times. This sequence joins TRBV15 and TRBJ2-5; D call uncertain. The CDR3 covers 12 residues. Germline lookup yields CDR1 LNHNV and CDR2 YYDKDF (reference sequence). Trimming pared 4 bases from V and 3 bases from J, leaving 6 bases between. The CDR3 reads CATSKGEETQYF. For the CDR3, the DNA is TGTGCCACCAGCAAGGGTGAAGAGACCCAGTACTTC.

This clonotype showed up just a few times. V and J are TRBV5-5 and TRBJ1-2, with 7 bases aligning to TRBD1. CDR1 is SGHKS and CDR2 is YYEKEE in the germline V gene (reference sequence). Trimming took 0 bases from V and 3 from J; bases not matched to a gene: 5. The CDR3 is 15 amino acids. CDR3 nucleotides: TGTGCCAGCAGCTTGGCCGGACAGGTCGACTATGGCTACACCTTC. Encoded protein: CASSLAGQVDYGYTF.

This clonotype showed up just a few times. The rearrangement links TRBV7-3 to TRBJ2-7; TRBD2 aligns across 9 bases. Per the germline V gene, CDR1 is SGHTA and CDR2 is FQGTGA. With V trimmed by 1 base and J by 4 bases, 5 bases remained unmatched. The CDR3 length is 15 residues. CDR3 sequence reads: CASSLNGGRVYEQYF. CDR3 DNA sequence: TGTGCCAGCAGCTTAAATGGCGGGAGGGTTTACGAGCAGTACTTC.

This clonotype was seen only a few times. V usage is TRBV12-3 or TRBV12-4 and J usage is TRBJ2-1; unclear D gene. This CDR3 spans 16 amino acids. Between the trimmed V and J ends, which lost 5 bases and 0 bases, there was a span of 14 bases. Here the CDR3 reads CASSPQVGSSYNEQFF. CDR3 nucleotide sequence: TGTGCCAGCAGTCCCCAAGTGGGAAGCTCCTACAATGAGCAGTTCTTC.

The rearrangement links TRBV30 to TRBJ2-5; D not certain. The germline V gene encodes CDR1 GTSNPN and CDR2 SVGIG (reference sequence). V gave up 3 bases and J gave up 0 bases, with 17 bases separating them. The CDR3 contains 16 residues. The chain's CDR3 is CAWSAMGYRYQETQYF. In DNA form, the CDR3 reads TGTGCCTGGAGCGCCATGGGCTACCGGTACCAAGAGACCCAGTACTTC.

The chain joins TRBV5-6 to TRBJ1-2; 7 bases line up with TRBD1. The CDR3 extends over 15 amino acids. Germline loops: CDR1 SGHDT, CDR2 YYEEEE. The V and J ends lost 2 bases and 4 bases, in that order; junction bases with no gene match: 8. The CDR3 spells CASSFSDRATYGYTF. The CDR3 DNA reads as TGTGCCAGCAGCTTCTCTGACAGGGCCACCTATGGCTACACCTTC.

This clonotype appeared a few times. V gene TRBV7-9 combines with J gene TRBJ1-1; possibly TRBD1 for D (6 bases). The germline V gene encodes CDR1 SEHNR and CDR2 FQNEAQ (reference sequence). The germline V and J ends were trimmed by 2 bases and 1 base, with 11 bases remaining between them. The CDR3 is 15 residues long. DNA of the CDR3: TGTGCCAGCAGCTTATATAGGGGACAGAACACTGAAGCTTTCTTT. Its translation: CASSLYRGQNTEAFF.

As for this clonotype: The junction and the germline gene differ at one end; a read error may be behind it. The chain employs TRBV29-1 and TRBJ2-1; D is possibly TRBD1 (6 bases). The germline V gene encodes CDR1 SQVTM and CDR2 ANQGSEA. This CDR3 comprises 16 residues. CDR3 coding DNA: TGCAGCGCTGAAGATGGGGGCCAGCCCTCCTACAATGAGCAGTTCTTC. Translating gives CSAEDGGQPSYNEQFF.

In this sample, this clonotype turned up a few times. The rearrangement links TRBV7-9 to TRBJ2-1; D assignment may be TRBD1 or TRBD2 (7 bases each). Germline V gene sequence: CDR1 SEHNR, CDR2 FQNEAQ (reference sequence). V was clipped by 6 bases and J by 7 bases, with 16 bases between them. CDR3 size: 14 residues. The CDR3 loop reads CASSSGGGRNEQFF. Here the CDR3 DNA reads TGTGCCAGCAGTTCAGGGGGGGGAAGGAATGAGCAGTTCTTC. The full variable domain, in which reference TRBV7-9 and TRBJ2-1 provide the parts outside the CDR3, is DTGVSQNPRHKITKRGQNVTFRCDPISEHNRLYWYRQTLGQGPEFLTYFQNEAQLEKSRLLSDRFSAERPKGSFSTLEIQRTEQGDSAMYLCASSSGGGRNEQFFGPGTRLTVL.

This clonotype came up a few times. V and J are TRBV6-5 and TRBJ1-1, with D tentatively TRBD1 (5 bases). Germline-derived CDR1 and CDR2 are MNHEY and SVGAGI. Trimming pared 1 base from V and 5 bases from J, leaving 14 bases between. This CDR3 has 15 residues. The CDR3 loop is CASSYLGVGYTEAFF. The CDR3 bases are TGTGCCAGCAGTTACTTAGGGGTAGGGTATACTGAAGCTTTCTTT.

The chain uses TRBV7-3 and TRBJ2-1, with 11 bases aligning to TRBD2. There are 17 residues in the CDR3. Germline V gene lookup returns CDR1 SGHTA and CDR2 FQGTGA. V was pared by 1 base and J by 9 bases, with 11 bases of the junction left unmatched. This chain's CDR3 is CASSLRGLAGGATEQFF. The CDR3 DNA sequence: TGTGCCAGCAGCTTAAGGGGTCTAGCGGGAGGAGCAACTGAGCAGTTCTTC.

The rearrangement uses TRBV6-5 and TRBJ1-1, with 9 positions matching TRBD1. The CDR3 extends over 16 amino acids. V lost 0 bases, J lost 1 base, and 3 bases stayed unmatched. CDR1 is MNHEY, CDR2 SVGAGI, per germline. The CDR3 sequence: CASSYSNRGQNTEAFF. In nucleotides, the CDR3 is TGTGCCAGCAGTTACTCGAACAGGGGGCAGAACACTGAAGCTTTCTTT.

This clonotype was observed at least ten times. This sequence joins TRBV10-3 and TRBJ2-4, with a tentative D call TRBD2 (5 bases). This CDR3 has 14 amino acids. CDR1 ENHRY and CDR2 SYGVKD come from the germline V gene. The V gene lost 0 bases and the J gene lost 9 bases, with 12 bases spanning the gap. The CDR3 sequence is CAISESDLEAIQYF. In DNA, the CDR3 is TGTGCCATCAGTGAGTCGGACTTAGAAGCCATTCAGTACTTC.

This chain joins TRBV19 and TRBJ2-5, with 11 bases lining up with TRBD2. After removal of 5 bases from V and 1 base from J, the junction contained 6 bases not matched to a gene. The germline V gene encodes CDR1 LNHDA and CDR2 SQIVND (reference sequence). CDR3 size: 16 residues. The DNA of the CDR3 is TGTGCCAGTAGTCCGGGACTAGCGGAACTCCAAGAGACCCAGTACTTC. It translates to CASSPGLAELQETQYF. The variable domain in full, completed from reference TRBV19 and TRBJ2-5, reads DGGITQSPKYLFRKEGQNVTLSCEQNLNHDAMYWYRQDPGQGLRLIYYSQIVNDFQKGDIAEGYSVSREKKESFPLTVTSAQKNPTAFYLCASSPGLAELQETQYFGPGTRLLVL.

This clonotype turned up a few times. CDR3 sequence (DNA): TGTGCCAGTAGTATTGGGGGTACCGGGAGGGGCGGGAATGAGCAGTTCTTC. It codes for CASSIGGTGRGGNEQFF. The chain combines TRBV19 with TRBJ2-1, with 8 bases that match TRBD2. Germline values: CDR1 LNHDA, CDR2 SQIVND (reference sequence). CDR3 length: 17 residues. The ends lost 3 bases at V and 7 bases at J; junction bases unmatched: 14.

Comment on this clonotype: Possible read error: a much larger clone is one base away. The chain employs TRBV4-1 and TRBJ1-4; D is perhaps TRBD1 (6 bases). The germline V and J ends were trimmed by 4 bases and 4 bases, with 16 bases remaining between them. The CDR3 spans 16 residues. Germline CDR1 is MGHRA and CDR2 is YSYEKL. Written as DNA, the CDR3 is TGCGCCAGCAGCCCGTGGGGGACACGGGGTAATGAAAAACTGTTTTTT. This translates into CASSPWGTRGNEKLFF.